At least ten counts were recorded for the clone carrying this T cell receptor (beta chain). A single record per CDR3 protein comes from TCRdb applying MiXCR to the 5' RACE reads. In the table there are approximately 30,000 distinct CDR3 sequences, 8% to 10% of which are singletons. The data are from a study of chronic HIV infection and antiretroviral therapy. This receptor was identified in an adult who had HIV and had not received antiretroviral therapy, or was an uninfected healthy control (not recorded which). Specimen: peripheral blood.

The CDR3 sequence is CASTNSGGYHEQFF. CDR3 sequence (DNA): TGTGCCAGCACCAACAGTGGTGGGTACCATGAGCAGTTCTTC. This chain links TRBV6-2 or TRBV6-3 with TRBJ2-1; D unresolved. Germline CDR1 and CDR2: MNHEY and SVGEGT. V lost 7 bases to trimming and J lost 8 bases, with 18 bases between them. The CDR3 is made up of 14 amino acids.